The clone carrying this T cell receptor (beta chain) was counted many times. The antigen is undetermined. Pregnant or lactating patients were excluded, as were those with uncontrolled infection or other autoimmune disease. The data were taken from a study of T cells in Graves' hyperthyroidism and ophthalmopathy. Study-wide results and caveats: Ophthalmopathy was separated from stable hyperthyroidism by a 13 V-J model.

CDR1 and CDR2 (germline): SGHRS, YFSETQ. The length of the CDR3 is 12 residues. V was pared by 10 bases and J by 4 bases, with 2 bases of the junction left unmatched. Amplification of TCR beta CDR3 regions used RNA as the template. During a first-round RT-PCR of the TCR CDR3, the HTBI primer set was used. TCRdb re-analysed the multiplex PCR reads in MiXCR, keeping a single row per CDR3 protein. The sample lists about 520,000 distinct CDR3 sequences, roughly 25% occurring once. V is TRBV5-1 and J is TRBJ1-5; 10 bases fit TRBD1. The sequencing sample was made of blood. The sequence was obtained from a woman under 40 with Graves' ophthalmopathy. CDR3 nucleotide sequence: TGCGCCCCGGGACAGGGGAATCAGCCCCAGCATTTT. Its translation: CAPGQGNQPQHF.